Listed here are 27 T cell receptor beta chains from one sample, sequenced in a study of T cell repertoires in cytomegalovirus infection. TCRdb reprocessed the reads with MiXCR, giving one entry per CDR3 protein. The sample lists 100,000 to 150,000 distinct CDR3 sequences; around 32% were seen once. Antigens for these TCRs are unknown. Sequencing was performed on CD8+ T cells from cultured PBMCs, taken from culture after CMV antigen stimulation. The receptors originated from a human donor in good health (CMV status not recorded). Some clones in this sample may be carry-over from other donors' samples.

This chain uses TRBV7-3 with TRBJ2-3; possible D gene TRBD2, 6 bases. The germline V gene has CDR1 SGHTA and CDR2 FQGTGA. CDR3 size: 13 residues. V dropped 4 bases and J dropped 1 base, with 6 bases sitting between them. CDR3 DNA: TGTGCCAGCAGCTGGGGGGGCACAGATACGCAGTATTTT. Protein product: CASSWGGTDTQYF. The variable domain in full, with the rest retrieved from reference TRBV7-3 and TRBJ2-3, is GAGVSQTPSNKVTEKGKYVELRCDPISGHTALYWYRQSLGQGPEFLIYFQGTGAADDSGLPNDRFFAVRPEGSVSTLKIQRTERGDSAVYLCASSWGGTDTQYFGPGTRLTVL.

This clonotype was counted many times. This chain connects TRBV7-8 to TRBJ2-1; TRBD1 matches at 8 bases. This CDR3 region has 15 residues. The trim removed 5 bases at V and 2 bases at J, leaving 5 bases unmatched. Germline V lookup: CDR1 SGHVS, CDR2 FQNEAQ. The CDR3 DNA reads as TGTGCCAGCAGCCCGCGACAGGGGACCTACAATGAGCAGTTCTTC. Translated, it gives CASSPRQGTYNEQFF. Combining the CDR3 with reference TRBV7-8 and TRBJ2-1 gives the whole variable domain GAGVSQSPRYKVAKRGQDVALRCDPISGHVSLFWYQQALGQGPEFLTYFQNEAQLDKSGLPSDRFFAERPEGSVSTLKIQRTQQEDSAVYLCASSPRQGTYNEQFFGPGTRLTVL.

The chain couples TRBV27 to TRBJ1-6, with TRBD1 as a possible D gene (6 bases). CDR1 MNHEY and CDR2 SMNVEV come from the germline V gene (reference sequence). The CDR3 extends over 17 amino acids. Trimming cost V 6 bases and J 5 bases, with 20 bases left between them. The CDR3: CASSHRRGPTDNSPLHF. The CDR3 DNA reads TGTGCCAGCAGCCACAGGCGGGGGCCCACGGATAATTCACCCCTCCACTTT.

This clonotype occurred a few times. The rearrangement links TRBV4-1 to TRBJ2-1; 8 bases align to TRBD2. The CDR3 is 16 residues long. With V trimmed by 2 bases and J by 4 bases, 7 bases remained unmatched. From germline, CDR1 is MGHRA and CDR2 YSYEKL. DNA of the CDR3: TGCGCCAGCAGCCAACATCCGGGACTAGAATACAATGAGCAGTTCTTC. Its translation is CASSQHPGLEYNEQFF.

In its sample, this clonotype was seen a few times. CDR3 DNA: TGTCCCCCCAGATTGGGGACAGCGATGAACACTGAAGCTTTCTTT. It specifies CPPRLGTAMNTEAFF. The chain joins TRBV28 to TRBJ1-1; 7 bases are shared with TRBD1. The germline CDR1 and CDR2 sequences are MDHEN and SYDVKM. This CDR3 comprises 15 residues.

This clonotype was detected only a few times. This chain links TRBV7-8 with TRBJ2-7; 7 bases agree with TRBD2. This CDR3 has 14 amino acids. Germline V lookup: CDR1 SGHVS, CDR2 FQNEAQ. V was clipped by 5 bases and J by 5 bases; unmatched bases: 9. This CDR3 is CASSPWEGFDEQYF. The CDR3 nucleotides are TGTGCCAGCAGCCCGTGGGAGGGGTTTGACGAGCAGTACTTC.

The chain recombines TRBV23-1 with TRBJ1-2; D possibly corresponds to TRBD1 (6 bases). TRBV23-1 is annotated as an ORF whose role is uncertain. V lost 4 bases to trimming and J lost 4 bases, with 13 bases between them. There are 14 residues in the CDR3. CDR3 sequence reads: CASSRGGQSYGYTF. As DNA, the CDR3 is TGCGCCAGCAGTCGAGGGGGGCAGAGCTATGGCTACACCTTC.

Ten or more counts support this clonotype. This sequence joins TRBV12-3 or TRBV12-4 and TRBJ2-1; 7 bases line up with TRBD1. This CDR3 has 13 amino acids. The J segment lost 4 bases and the V segment lost 4 bases, leaving 1 base of the junction unmatched. CDR3 in amino acids: CASSSGQYNEQFF. DNA of the CDR3: TGTGCCAGCAGTTCGGGACAGTACAATGAGCAGTTCTTC.

This clonotype turned up a few times. The V call is TRBV28, the J call TRBJ2-1; no firm D call. V was shortened by 3 bases and J by 8 bases, with 14 bases between the two germline ends. Germline assignment: CDR1 MDHEN and CDR2 SYDVKM. CDR3 length: 14 residues. The CDR3 DNA follows: TGTGCCAGCAGTTTTTCCCCTTTGATGGATGAGCAGTTCTTC. Protein product: CASSFSPLMDEQFF.

This clonotype showed up just a few times. This chain uses TRBV19 with TRBJ1-6, with D hard to call. This CDR3 region has 14 residues. The V gene lost 7 bases and the J gene lost 7 bases, with 14 bases spanning the gap. The germline V gene encodes CDR1 LNHDA and CDR2 SQIVND (reference sequence). DNA of the CDR3: TGTGCCAGTACCGTGGACGGAACCAATTCACCCCTCCACTTT. Its translation is CASTVDGTNSPLHF.

This chain connects TRBV13 to TRBJ1-2; possibly TRBD1 for D (6 bases). The V end lost 5 bases, the J end lost 2 bases, and 18 bases lay between the germline ends. The CDR3 is made up of 16 amino acids. Germline CDR1 and CDR2: PRHDT and FYEKMQ (reference sequence). The CDR3 DNA reads as TGTGCCAGCAGCGAACAAACAGACCAGGGGAACTATGGCTACACCTTC. Its protein is CASSEQTDQGNYGYTF.

The genes are TRBV3-1 and TRBJ1-4; the D is unclear. The CDR3 is 16 amino acids. CDR1 and CDR2 (germline): LGHDT, YNNKEL (reference sequence). V was shortened by 1 base and J by 7 bases, with 16 bases between the two germline ends. The CDR3 here is CASSQAPTGEGEKLFF. For the CDR3, the DNA is TGTGCCAGCAGCCAAGCACCGACCGGGGAGGGTGAAAAACTGTTTTTT.

This clonotype was seen ten or more times. V usage is TRBV7-9 and J usage is TRBJ2-5; perhaps TRBD2 as D (6 bases). The CDR3 covers 16 residues. Trimming removed 6 bases at V and 0 bases at J, with 17 bases between. Germline values: CDR1 SEHNR, CDR2 FQNEAQ (reference sequence). The CDR3: CASRGERAIYQETQYF. As DNA, the CDR3 is TGTGCCAGCAGGGGGGAGCGGGCGATTTACCAAGAGACCCAGTACTTC. Full variable domain (remainder filled in from reference TRBV7-9 and TRBJ2-5): DTGVSQNPRHKITKRGQNVTFRCDPISEHNRLYWYRQTLGQGPEFLTYFQNEAQLEKSRLLSDRFSAERPKGSFSTLEIQRTEQGDSAMYLCASRGERAIYQETQYFGPGTRLLVL.

Only a few counts were recorded for this clonotype. CDR3 sequence reads: CASRPGPRTGELFF. The CDR3 DNA follows: TGTGCCAGCCGACCGGGCCCTCGCACCGGGGAGCTGTTTTTT. The V call is TRBV6-2 or TRBV6-3, the J call TRBJ2-2; the D is unclear. The CDR3 is made up of 14 amino acids. Germline assignment: CDR1 MNHEY and CDR2 SVGEGT. V dropped 8 bases and J dropped 4 bases, with 14 bases sitting between them.

The J gene is TRBJ2-3, the V gene TRBV7-2, with a weak D call TRBD2 (6 bases). CDR3 length: 17 residues. CDR1 is SGHTA, CDR2 FQGNSA, per germline. V was shortened by 1 base and J by 1 base, with 15 bases between the two germline ends. The CDR3 region is CASSLGSMWGGTDTQYF. In DNA form, the CDR3 reads TGTGCCAGCAGCTTAGGAAGTATGTGGGGGGGCACAGATACGCAGTATTTT.

This clonotype was seen a few times. The genes are TRBV24-1 and TRBJ2-1; D call uncertain. Germline CDR1 is KGHDR and CDR2 is SFDVKD. V lost 6 bases and J lost 0, with 8 bases in between. The CDR3 length is 14 residues. CDR3 residues: CATSSSHSYNEQFF. CDR3 DNA sequence: TGTGCCACCAGTTCGTCCCACTCCTACAATGAGCAGTTCTTC.

This chain connects TRBV6-5 to TRBJ1-2, with 11 bases fitting TRBD1. Germline V gene sequence: CDR1 MNHEY, CDR2 SVGAGI. The CDR3 loop spans 16 amino acids. V was clipped by 1 base and J by 8 bases; unmatched bases: 9. CDR3 bases: TGTGCCAGCAGTTACTACGACGGACAGGGGGCGTTGGGCTACACCTTC. Residues: CASSYYDGQGALGYTF.

This clonotype was picked up a small number of times. V and J are TRBV6-2 or TRBV6-3 and TRBJ2-2; either TRBD1 or TRBD2 may supply D (6 bases each). CDR1 and CDR2 (germline): MNHEY, SVGEGT. This CDR3 region has 14 residues. The V gene lost 4 bases and the J gene lost 6 bases, with 12 bases spanning the gap. This chain's CDR3 is CASSSPEGAGELFF. DNA of the CDR3: TGTGCCAGCAGTTCCCCGGAGGGGGCCGGGGAGCTGTTTTTT.

This clonotype was counted a few times. The V and J genes are TRBV19 and TRBJ2-3, with D hard to call. This CDR3 has 11 amino acids. Germline V gives CDR1 LNHDA, CDR2 SQIVND (reference sequence). The V end was cut by 3 bases, the J end by 6 bases, with 4 bases between. CDR3 residues: CASSMSDTQYF. DNA for the CDR3: TGTGCCAGTAGTATGTCCGATACGCAGTATTTT. The variable domain in full, with the rest retrieved from reference TRBV19 and TRBJ2-3, is DGGITQSPKYLFRKEGQNVTLSCEQNLNHDAMYWYRQDPGQGLRLIYYSQIVNDFQKGDIAEGYSVSREKKESFPLTVTSAQKNPTAFYLCASSMSDTQYFGPGTRLTVL.

This clonotype showed up just a few times. V and J are TRBV7-2 and TRBJ2-5; tentatively, D is TRBD2 (7 bases). The CDR3 loop spans 15 amino acids. V was shortened by 5 bases and J by 4 bases, with 17 bases between the two germline ends. The germline V gene encodes CDR1 SGHTA and CDR2 FQGNSA. CDR3 residues: CASSPYGGARETQYF. CDR3 DNA: TGTGCCAGCAGCCCCTATGGGGGGGCTCGAGAGACCCAGTACTTC.

This chain connects TRBV7-3 to TRBJ1-4; no clear D gene. There are 12 residues in the CDR3. Germline V gene lookup returns CDR1 SGHTA and CDR2 FQGTGA. Trimming shortened V by 5 bases and J by 7 bases, and 8 bases separated the two germline ends. The CDR3: CASSHLTEKLFF. Here the CDR3 DNA reads TGTGCCAGCAGCCATCTTACTGAAAAACTGTTTTTT.

This sequence joins TRBV10-3 and TRBJ2-7; 8 bases fit TRBD1. CDR1 and CDR2 from the germline V gene are ENHRY and SYGVKD. CDR3 length equals 14 residues. Trimming cost V 6 bases and J 0 bases; bases outside gene matches: 4. CDR3: CAIRAGQGSYEQYF. CDR3 nucleotides: TGTGCCATCAGGGCCGGACAGGGCTCCTACGAGCAGTACTTC.

This sequence joins TRBV19 and TRBJ1-1; 9 bases fit TRBD1. Trimming cost V 3 bases and J 8 bases; bases outside gene matches: 10. This CDR3 comprises 15 residues. Germline V gene lookup returns CDR1 LNHDA and CDR2 SQIVND (reference sequence). The CDR3 reads CASSIHPRQGGEAFF. The CDR3 region has the DNA TGTGCCAGTAGTATTCACCCCCGACAGGGGGGCGAAGCTTTCTTT.

The J gene is TRBJ2-1, the V gene TRBV19, with 7 bases that match TRBD2. V shed 3 bases and J 2 bases; nucleotides not matched to a gene: 4. This CDR3 has 15 residues. CDR1 is LNHDA, CDR2 SQIVND, per germline (reference sequence). The CDR3 DNA sequence: TGTGCCAGTAGTATGGGTGCGGGGGCCTACAATGAGCAGTTCTTC. Protein: CASSMGAGAYNEQFF.

This sequence joins TRBV6-2 or TRBV6-3 and TRBJ1-2; 7 positions match TRBD1. This CDR3 comprises 13 residues. J gave up 4 bases and V 7 bases, and 6 bases lay outside the gene matches. Germline CDR1 MNHEY, CDR2 SVGEGT. CDR3 region: CASTEDRVYGYTF. The CDR3 nucleotides read TGTGCCAGCACCGAAGACAGGGTCTATGGCTACACCTTC.

This clonotype was seen only a few times. The rearrangement uses TRBV4-1 and TRBJ1-1; D ambiguous. Per germline, CDR1 MGHRA and CDR2 YSYEKL. Trimming took off 1 base at V and 0 bases at J, with 9 bases between the two ends. This CDR3 has 15 amino acids. CDR3 sequence (DNA): TGCGCCAGCAGCCAAGTCGGGCGGATGAACACTGAAGCTTTCTTT. It encodes CASSQVGRMNTEAFF.

At least ten counts were recorded for this clonotype. CDR3 protein: CASELGGTLNQPQHF. The CDR3 nucleotides are TGTGCCAGCGAGTTAGGGGGCACCTTAAATCAGCCCCAGCATTTT. The chain has TRBV6-1 and TRBJ1-5, with TRBD1 matching 7 bases. The CDR3 totals 15 residues. From germline, CDR1 is MNHNS and CDR2 SASEGT. The trim removed 8 bases at V and 4 bases at J, leaving 11 bases unmatched.